These 25 T cell receptor beta chains originate from one sample sequenced in a study of tumor-infiltrating lymphocytes in primary liver carcinoma. The researchers produced TCR beta cDNA from roughly 500 ng total RNA with a constant-region primer. Libraries for TCR beta were built through three nested multiplex PCR rounds, which together made up a slightly modified ARM-PCR procedure. Each of the first two PCR rounds ran approximately 9 cycles with TRBV1-TRBV30 forward and C-beta reverse primers. TCRdb re-called the multiplex PCR reads with MiXCR, one entry per CDR3 protein. Here the sample spans approximately 40,000 distinct CDR3 sequences, 70% to 80% being singletons. Starting material for RNA and DNA co-extraction consisted of roughly 20-34 mg of unsorted bulk tissue. Input material: liver tumor tissue from sampling region 4. As for subset: tumor region T4, right-lateral pole. Receptors were obtained from a man aged 35 to 55 with primary liver carcinoma and hepatitis B virus infection.

Points on this clonotype: As the CDR3 is not closed by the conserved phenylalanine or tryptophan, this likely results from a read error. The gene calls are TRBV29-1 and TRBJ2-1; TRBD2 matches at 11 bases. This CDR3 has 15 amino acids. CDR1 is SQVTM, CDR2 ANQGSEA, per germline. V shed 8 bases, J shed 3 bases, and the junction held 9 bases outside the gene matches. CDR3 amino acids: CSLGVAGGFYNEQFL. The CDR3 DNA is TGCAGCCTTGGAGTAGCGGGAGGGTTCTACAATGAGCAGTTCCTC.

In regard to this clonotype: Its ends do not fully match the called genes, so a read error is possible. The chain carries TRBV6-1 and TRBJ2-3; D is uncertain. Germline V gene lookup returns CDR1 MNHNS and CDR2 SASEGT. The length of the CDR3 is 12 residues. As DNA, the CDR3 is TGCGCCAGCAGTGTTAGGGTAGATACGCAGTATTTT. Its protein product is CASSVRVDTQYF.

CDR3 in DNA: TGTGCCAGAATCTTGGACTTAGCGGGAGGACCTTACGAGCAGTACTTC. Translated: CARILDLAGGPYEQYF. This chain uses TRBV5-4 with TRBJ2-7; TRBD2 agrees at 10 bases. V dropped 8 bases and J dropped 4; count of bases not matched to a gene: 15. Germline V gives CDR1 SGHNT, CDR2 YYREEE (reference sequence). CDR3 length equals 16 residues.

The chain is built from TRBV10-3 and TRBJ1-5; 8 bases align to TRBD1. The CDR3 loop spans 15 amino acids. Germline V gene data show CDR1 as ENHRY and CDR2 as SYGVKD. V was pared by 6 bases and J by 8 bases, with 12 bases of the junction left unmatched. Here the CDR3 reads CAISRGQGAREPQHF. The CDR3 bases are TGTGCCATCAGCCGCGGACAGGGAGCAAGGGAGCCCCAGCATTTT.

Note on this clonotype: Sequence at one end of the junction differs from germline and may be a read error. The V and J genes are TRBV28 and TRBJ2-5; possible D gene TRBD1, 5 bases. In germline, CDR1 is MDHEN, CDR2 SYDVKM. The CDR3 has 14 amino acids. The CDR3 loop is CASGARTLQETRYF. The DNA for the CDR3 is TGTGCCAGCGGTGCGCGGACACTCCAAGAGACCCGGTACTTC. Looking up the rest from reference TRBV28 and TRBJ2-5 gives the full variable domain: DVKVTQSSRYLVKRTGEKVFLECVQDMDHENMFWYRQDPGLGLRLIYFSYDVKMKEKGDIPEGYSVSREKKERFSLILESASTNQTSMYLCASGARTLQETRYFGPGTRLLVL.

This clonotype is a singleton in its sample. The junction and the germline gene differ at one end; a read error may be behind it. The chain links TRBV6-6 to TRBJ2-1; D ambiguous. Germline assignment: CDR1 MNHNY and CDR2 SVGAGI (reference sequence). The CDR3 contains 13 residues. The CDR3 coding sequence is TGTGCCAGCACGAGTCAGTCCAACAATGAGCTGTTCTTC. Translating it yields CASTSQSNNELFF.

This clonotype was seen only once. An end of the junction does not agree with germline; a read error may underlie this. This chain connects TRBV29-1 to TRBJ2-5, with D possibly being TRBD2 (6 bases). Looked up from germline, CDR1 is SQVTM and CDR2 is ANQGSEA. The CDR3 is 12 amino acids. The CDR3, as DNA: TGTAGCTCATCGGAGGGCCAAGAGACCCAGTACTTC. Amino acid sequence: CSSSEGQETQYF.

For this clonotype: Without the conserved terminal phenylalanine or tryptophan, this CDR3 likely stems from a read error. V usage is TRBV16 and J usage is TRBJ1-2; no clear D gene. Germline CDR1 reads KGHSY; CDR2 reads FQNENV. There are 14 residues in the CDR3. The DNA of the CDR3 is TGTACCAGCAGCCAATCGGTAACGGGGTATGGCTACACCTTA. It translates to CTSSQSVTGYGYTL.

Note on this clonotype: One end of the junction is discordant with germline, which a read error may explain. CDR3 in DNA: TGTGCAAGCAGTGACCTTGCGAACACCCGGGAGCTGTTTTTT. Its protein product is CASSDLANTRELFF. The J gene is TRBJ2-2, the V gene TRBV25-1, with unresolved D. Per the germline V gene, CDR1 is MGHDK and CDR2 is SYGVNS. This CDR3 spans 14 amino acids.

Points on this clonotype: As the CDR3 is not closed by the conserved phenylalanine or tryptophan, this likely results from a read error. The genes are TRBV20-1 and TRBJ2-7; perhaps TRBD1 as D (5 bases). This CDR3 spans 14 amino acids. Germline CDR1 DFQATT, CDR2 SNEGSKA (reference sequence). The germline V and J ends were trimmed by 0 bases and 0 bases, with 9 bases remaining between them. CDR3 loop: CSARDPGASYEQYI. CDR3 in DNA: TGCAGTGCTAGAGATCCTGGGGCCTCCTACGAGCAGTACATC.

As to this clonotype: Germline and junction disagree at one end, which may indicate a read error. CDR3 DNA: TGTGCCAGCAGTTCGGGACTAACGGGGGTGGCAGATATGCAGTATTTT. It encodes CASSSGLTGVADMQYF. The V and J genes are TRBV11-2 and TRBJ2-3, with 7 bases lining up with TRBD2. The CDR3 is 16 amino acids. Germline V gives CDR1 SGHAT, CDR2 FQNNGV.

V is TRBV10-2 and J is TRBJ1-5; tentatively, D is TRBD1 (6 bases). CDR1 WSHSY and CDR2 SAAADI come from the germline V gene. The CDR3 loop spans 13 amino acids. V was pared by 2 bases and J by 10 bases, with 12 bases between. CDR3 sequence reads: CASSEIAGDPQHF. The CDR3 nucleotides are TGCGCCAGCAGTGAGATCGCAGGGGATCCCCAGCATTTT.

This sequence joins TRBV6-1 and TRBJ1-6; D is undetermined. The V gene's germline CDR1 is MNHNS and CDR2 SASEGT. The V gene lost 10 bases and the J gene lost 7 bases, with 14 bases spanning the gap. The CDR3 has 13 amino acids. CDR3 loop: CANNLVRNSPLHF. DNA for the CDR3: TGTGCCAACAACTTAGTGAGGAATTCACCCCTCCACTTT.

Details on this clonotype: At one end, the junction sequence differs from germline, possibly due to a read error. DNA of the CDR3: TGTACCAGCAGCCCCCAGAACGGCGAGACCCAATACTTC. It codes for CTSSPQNGETQYF. The V call is TRBV5-4, the J call TRBJ2-5, with D unresolved. The length of the CDR3 is 13 residues. Germline V gene sequence: CDR1 SGHNT, CDR2 YYREEE (reference sequence).

Regarding this clonotype: The junction departs from the called germline gene at one end, perhaps through a read error. The V and J genes are TRBV4-1 and TRBJ2-7; D may match TRBD1 or TRBD2 (5 bases each). The V gene's germline CDR1 is MGHRA and CDR2 YSYEKL. The CDR3 length is 14 residues. DNA of the CDR3: TGCGCCAACAGCCTCCTAGTGGTAGGGGACGAGCACTACTTC. Protein sequence: CANSLLVVGDEHYF.

Comment on this clonotype: One end of the junction fails to match germline, which may point to a read error. This chain joins TRBV5-5 and TRBJ1-2, with TRBD1 as a possible D gene (6 bases). CDR3 length equals 16 residues. Germline CDR1 is SGHKS and CDR2 is YYEKEE (reference sequence). The CDR3, as DNA: TGTGCAAGCAGCCCTCACCCGGACAGAACTAACCATGGATACACCTTC. Translated, it gives CASSPHPDRTNHGYTF.

This clonotype is a singleton in its sample. At one end, the junction sequence differs from germline, possibly due to a read error. DNA of the CDR3: TGCGGCGTAAAGTCTAGTGGAAATACCATATATTTT. Its translation: CGVKSSGNTIYF. The V call is TRBV29-1, the J call TRBJ1-3; D is unclear. Germline assignment: CDR1 SQVTM and CDR2 ANQGSEA. There are 12 residues in the CDR3.

Remarks on this clonotype: Germline is not matched at one junction end, which may reflect a read error. V usage is TRBV11-2 and J usage is TRBJ2-3; 14 nucleotides match TRBD2. This CDR3 is built from 16 residues. Per germline, CDR1 SGHAT and CDR2 FQNNGV. The CDR3: CARSSGLAGVADTQYF. The CDR3 DNA follows: TGTGCCAGAAGCTCGGGACTAGCGGGAGTGGCAGATACACAGTATTTT.

As regards this clonotype: As the CDR3 is not closed by the conserved phenylalanine or tryptophan, this likely results from a read error. This chain connects TRBV28 to TRBJ2-1, with 9 bases fitting TRBD2. Trimming cost V 10 bases and J 5 bases; bases outside gene matches: 12. The CDR3 covers 15 residues. Looked up from germline, CDR1 is MDHEN and CDR2 is SYDVKM. This CDR3 is CANSSWTSANNEQFL. The CDR3 DNA sequence: TGTGCCAACAGCTCCTGGACTAGCGCCAACAATGAGCAGTTCTTA.

With respect to this clonotype: Sequence at one end of the junction differs from germline and may be a read error. CDR3 protein: CASSSILTDTQYF. The CDR3, as DNA: TGTGCCAGCAGCTCGATCCTAACGGATACACAGTATTTT. The V gene is TRBV11-1, the J gene TRBJ2-3; D ambiguous. Germline V gene lookup returns CDR1 SGHAT and CDR2 FQDESV (reference sequence). This CDR3 has 13 amino acids.

On this clonotype: This CDR3 is missing its conserved last phenylalanine or tryptophan, likely due to a read error. The chain carries TRBV6-1 and TRBJ2-4; 8 bases line up with TRBD1. Germline-derived CDR1 and CDR2 are MNHNS and SASEGT. This CDR3 has 16 residues. The junction had 8 bases not matched to a gene; V was cut back by 4 bases and J by 3 bases. CDR3 coding DNA: TGTGCCAGCAGTGCCACAGGGGGGTTCGACAAAAACATTCAGTACATA. It yields the protein CASSATGGFDKNIQYI.

Worth noting for this clonotype: One end of the junction varies from germline; a read error may be responsible. The chain is built from TRBV29-1 and TRBJ2-1; 10 positions agree with TRBD2. This CDR3 contains 15 residues. Germline CDR1 is SQVTM and CDR2 is ANQGSEA. CDR3 protein: CSVASGSRSYNEQFF. The CDR3 coding sequence is TGCAGCGTTGCTAGCGGGAGCCGCTCCTACAACGAGCAGTTCTTC.

Notes on this clonotype: The junction does not match germline at one end; this may be a read error. The chain uses TRBV28 and TRBJ2-5; the D gene could be TRBD1 or TRBD2 (5 bases each). Per the germline V gene, CDR1 is MDHEN and CDR2 is SYDVKM. This CDR3 region has 14 residues. The CDR3 here is CASSGDHLRQTKYF. CDR3 coding DNA: TGTGCCAGTAGTGGGGACCACCTCAGGCAGACCAAGTACTTC.

Only one count was recorded for this clonotype. The chain uses TRBV28 and TRBJ1-2, with 7 bases fitting TRBD1. J was trimmed by 5 bases and V by 9 bases; bases with no gene match: 12. In germline, CDR1 is MDHEN, CDR2 SYDVKM. The CDR3 covers 14 residues. The CDR3, as DNA: TGTGCCAGTACCTCGGGACAGCCCATATATGGCTACACCTTC. As protein: CASTSGQPIYGYTF.

As regards this clonotype: The CDR3 ends on some other residue instead of the conserved phenylalanine or tryptophan, so this is likely a read error. The DNA is left out, because the CDR3 cannot be placed on it with certainty; the CDR3 is given as TCRdb lists it. The chain is built from TRBV19 and TRBJ1-1. The CDR3 has 13 amino acids, counting both end residues. Germline CDR1 reads LNHDA; CDR2 reads SQIVND (reference sequence). The CDR3 loop is CVSSITGDTEAFL.